This TCR beta chain was sequenced for a study of long-term antiretroviral therapy in people with HIV. Whole-study results and caveats: Pre-ART expanded clones dominated the repertoire at every time point.

On this clone: Its cognate antigen is unknown.

Every donor had one or more pre-ART and two or more post-ART PBMC samples. Germline V lookup: CDR1 MGHDK, CDR2 SYGVNS. The CDR3 spans 15 residues. J was trimmed by 4 bases and V by 3 bases; bases with no gene match: 7. It was version v3.0 of the immunoSEQ assay that was run at survey level. Assay: immunoSEQ multiplex PCR; the TCRdb copy retains only in-frame clones and omits some. The sample lists around 23,000 clones, over 75% occurring once. This TCR was recovered from a man between 45 and 60 years old with HIV. Sequenced material: unsorted PBMCs, taken 0.3 years after starting antiretroviral therapy. The chain is built from TRBV25-1 and TRBJ2-7, with TRBD2 matching over 9 bases. The CDR3 region has the DNA TGTGCCAGCAGTGAGATAGCGGGAGACCCATACGAGCAGTACTTC. It is translated as CASSEIAGDPYEQYF.